These T cell receptor beta chains were read from a single sample in a study of beta chain features in type 1 diabetes. Data came from immunoSEQ multiplex PCR; TCRdb stores just in-frame clones and leaves some out. The table includes around 160,000 clones, around 63% detected once. The sequenced sample was naive CD4+ T cells from blood. Receptor source: a man aged 30 to 45 with type 1 diabetes. Each CDR3 is given with its conserved first and last residue. Fields, in order: clone size, D gene, J gene, V gene, CDR3 protein, CDR3 DNA. D genes are given only for firm matches. Size is stated for part of the rows, as once, few or many counts, or as a class when the clone is expanded.

clone size: .
D gene: .
J gene: TRBJ2-2
V gene: TRBV19
CDR3 protein: CASKVSNTGELFF
CDR3 DNA: TGTGCCAGTAAGGTGTCGAACACCGGGGAGCTGTTTTTT

clone size: once
D gene: TRBD1
J gene: TRBJ2-7
V gene: TRBV9
CDR3 protein: CASSGTGQGAYEQYF
CDR3 DNA: TGTGCCAGCAGCGGGACGGGACAGGGGGCCTACGAGCAGTACTTC

clone size: .
D gene: TRBD1
J gene: TRBJ2-4
V gene: TRBV7-9
CDR3 protein: CASSRTGNVAKNIQYF
CDR3 DNA: TGTGCCAGCAGCCGGACAGGGAACGTAGCCAAAAACATTCAGTACTTC

clone size: few
D gene: .
J gene: TRBJ2-3
V gene: TRBV7-7
CDR3 protein: CASSSTSIADTQYF
CDR3 DNA: TGTGCTAGCAGCTCGACATCGATCGCAGATACGCAGTATTTT

clone size: .
D gene: .
J gene: TRBJ1-2
V gene: TRBV5-6
CDR3 protein: CASSLEGSYTF
CDR3 DNA: TGTGCCAGCAGCTTGGAAGGAAGCTACACCTTC

clone size: .
D gene: TRBD1
J gene: TRBJ1-1
V gene: TRBV9
CDR3 protein: CASSQTGDTEAFF
CDR3 DNA: TGTGCCAGCAGCCAAACAGGGGACACTGAAGCTTTCTTT

clone size: few
D gene: TRBD2
J gene: TRBJ2-5
V gene: TRBV12-5
CDR3 protein: CASGSRTSGFKETQYF
CDR3 DNA: TGTGCTAGTGGTTCGAGGACTAGCGGTTTTAAAGAGACCCAGTACTTC

clone size: once
D gene: .
J gene: TRBJ2-2
V gene: TRBV15
CDR3 protein: CATRRGNTGELFF
CDR3 DNA: TGTGCCACCAGGAGGGGTAACACCGGGGAGCTGTTTTTT

clone size: .
D gene: TRBD1
J gene: TRBJ1-3
V gene: TRBV25-1
CDR3 protein: CASSGGPGQISGNTIYF
CDR3 DNA: TGTGCCAGCAGTGGAGGACCGGGACAGATCTCTGGAAACACCATATATTTT

clone size: few
D gene: .
J gene: TRBJ2-5
V gene: TRBV7-9
CDR3 protein: CATIGLQETQYF
CDR3 DNA: TGTGCCACCATCGGACTGCAAGAGACCCAGTACTTC